This T cell receptor (beta chain) was found in a study of OX40 agonist ivuxolimab in advanced cancers. Study background: An agonistic human IgG2 monoclonal antibody against OX40 (CD134) was given. Overall study findings and caveats: CD4+ and CD8+ T cells in blood underwent clonal expansion by week 6 at 0.1 to 3.0 mg/kg. Specificity for antigen went undetermined in the expanded peripheral T cells.

The cohort excluded patients with autoimmune disease history or systemic immunosuppression. V gave up 5 bases and J gave up 5 bases, with 9 bases separating them. CDR1 is SEHNR, CDR2 FQNEAQ, per germline (reference sequence). The CDR3 consists of 12 residues. To note about this clone: Its antigen is unidentified.

Profiling relied on immunoSEQ multiplex PCR, and the TCRdb table lists in-frame clones only, not all of them. The repertoire holds some 40,000 clones, 89% seen once, with about a sixth in the top ten. This chain connects TRBV7-9 to TRBJ1-1; D perhaps matches TRBD1 (5 bases). Specimen: CD4+ or CD8+ T cells sorted from blood, collected in a trial of the OX40 agonist ivuxolimab. The receptor's source is an adult with an advanced solid tumor such as melanoma, head and neck, liver or kidney cancer. The DNA for the CDR3 is TGTGCCAGCAGCCCCGGGGGAACTGAAGCTTTCTTT. Translating it yields CASSPGGTEAFF.